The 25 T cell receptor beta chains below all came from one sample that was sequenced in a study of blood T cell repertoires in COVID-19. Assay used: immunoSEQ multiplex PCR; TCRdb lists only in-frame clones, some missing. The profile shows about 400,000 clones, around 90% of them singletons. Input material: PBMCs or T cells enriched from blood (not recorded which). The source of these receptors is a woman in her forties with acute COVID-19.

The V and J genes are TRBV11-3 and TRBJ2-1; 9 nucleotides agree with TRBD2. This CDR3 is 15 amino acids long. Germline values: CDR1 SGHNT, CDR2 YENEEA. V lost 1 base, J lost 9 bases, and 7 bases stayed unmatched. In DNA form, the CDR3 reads TGTGCCAGCAGCTTAGTTGGCGGGGGGGCCGCTGAGCAGTTCTTC. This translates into CASSLVGGGAAEQFF.

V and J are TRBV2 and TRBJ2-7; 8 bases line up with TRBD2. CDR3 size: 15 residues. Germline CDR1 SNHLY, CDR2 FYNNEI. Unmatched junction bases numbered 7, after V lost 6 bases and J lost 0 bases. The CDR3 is CASRFGGASSYEQYF. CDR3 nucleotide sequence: TGTGCCAGCAGGTTCGGGGGGGCCAGCTCCTACGAGCAGTACTTC.

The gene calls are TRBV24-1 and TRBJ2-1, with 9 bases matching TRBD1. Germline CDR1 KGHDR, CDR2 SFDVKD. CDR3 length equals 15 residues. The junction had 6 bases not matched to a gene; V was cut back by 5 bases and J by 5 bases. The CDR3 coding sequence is TGTGCCACCAGTGGTCGGACAGGGGTGGACAATGAGCAGTTCTTC. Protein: CATSGRTGVDNEQFF.

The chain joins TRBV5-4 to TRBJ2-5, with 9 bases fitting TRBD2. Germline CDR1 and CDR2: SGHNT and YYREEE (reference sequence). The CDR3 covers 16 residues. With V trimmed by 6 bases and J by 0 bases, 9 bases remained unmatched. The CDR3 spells CASKPPSGEYQETQYF. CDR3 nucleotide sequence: TGTGCCAGCAAACCGCCTAGCGGGGAGTACCAAGAGACCCAGTACTTC. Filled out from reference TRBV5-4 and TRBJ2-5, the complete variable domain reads ETGVTQSPTHLIKTRGQQVTLRCSSQSGHNTVSWYQQALGQGPQFIFQYYREEENGRGNFPPRFSGLQFPNYSSELNVNALELDDSALYLCASKPPSGEYQETQYFGPGTRLLVL.

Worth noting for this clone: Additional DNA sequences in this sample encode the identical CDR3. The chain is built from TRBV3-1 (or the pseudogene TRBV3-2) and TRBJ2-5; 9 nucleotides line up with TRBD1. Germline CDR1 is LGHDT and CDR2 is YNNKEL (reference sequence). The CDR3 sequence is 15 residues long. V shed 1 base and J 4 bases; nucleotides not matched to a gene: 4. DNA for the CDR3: TGTGCCAGCAGCCAAGGGACAGGGGTAGGAGAGACCCAGTACTTC. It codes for CASSQGTGVGETQYF.

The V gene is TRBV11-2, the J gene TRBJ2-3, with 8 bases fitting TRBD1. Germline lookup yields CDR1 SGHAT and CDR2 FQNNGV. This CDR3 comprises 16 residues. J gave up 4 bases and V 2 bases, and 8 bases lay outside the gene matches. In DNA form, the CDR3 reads TGTGCCAGCAGCTTAACCGGGACAGGCGAGGCAGATACGCAGTATTTT. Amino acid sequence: CASSLTGTGEADTQYF.

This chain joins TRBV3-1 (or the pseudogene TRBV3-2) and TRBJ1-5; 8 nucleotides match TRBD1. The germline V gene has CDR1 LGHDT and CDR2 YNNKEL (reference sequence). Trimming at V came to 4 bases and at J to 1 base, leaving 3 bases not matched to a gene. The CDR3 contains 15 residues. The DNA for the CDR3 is TGTGCCAGCAGCCTGACAGGGGACAGCAATCAGCCCCAGCATTTT. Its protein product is CASSLTGDSNQPQHF.

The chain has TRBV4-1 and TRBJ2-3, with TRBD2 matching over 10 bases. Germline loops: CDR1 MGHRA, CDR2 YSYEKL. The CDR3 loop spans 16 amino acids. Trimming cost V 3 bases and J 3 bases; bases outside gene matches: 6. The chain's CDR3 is CASSHSTSGVTDTQYF. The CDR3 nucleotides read TGCGCCAGCAGCCATTCCACTAGCGGGGTAACAGATACGCAGTATTTT.

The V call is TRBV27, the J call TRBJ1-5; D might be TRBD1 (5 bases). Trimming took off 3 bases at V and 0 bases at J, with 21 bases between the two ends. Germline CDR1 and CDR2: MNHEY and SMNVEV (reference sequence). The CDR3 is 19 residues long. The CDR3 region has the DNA TGTGCCAGCAGTTTCCGCCCGGTTCGACAGTTATATAGCAATCAGCCCCAGCATTTT. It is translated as CASSFRPVRQLYSNQPQHF.

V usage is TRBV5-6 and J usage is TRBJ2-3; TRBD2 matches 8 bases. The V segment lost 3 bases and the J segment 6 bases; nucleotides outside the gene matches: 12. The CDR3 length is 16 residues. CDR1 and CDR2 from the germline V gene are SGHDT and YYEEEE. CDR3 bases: TGTGCCAGCAGCTCATATTTCCAGCGGGGGCGGGATACGCAGTATTTT. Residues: CASSSYFQRGRDTQYF.

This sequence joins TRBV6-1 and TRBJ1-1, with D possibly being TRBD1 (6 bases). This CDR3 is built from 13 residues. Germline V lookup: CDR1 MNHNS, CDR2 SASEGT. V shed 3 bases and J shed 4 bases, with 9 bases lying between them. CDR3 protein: CASSDRGRTEAFF. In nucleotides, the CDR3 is TGTGCCAGCAGTGACAGGGGCCGCACTGAAGCTTTCTTT.

The CDR3, as DNA: TGTGCCAGTTCCAGGGGAGCTAACTATGGCTACACCTTC. It specifies CASSRGANYGYTF. The chain couples TRBV19 to TRBJ1-2; a weak D match, TRBD1 (6 bases). Trimming pared 8 bases from V and 0 bases from J, leaving 10 bases between. CDR3 length: 13 residues. CDR1 is LNHDA and CDR2 is SQIVND in the germline V gene (reference sequence).

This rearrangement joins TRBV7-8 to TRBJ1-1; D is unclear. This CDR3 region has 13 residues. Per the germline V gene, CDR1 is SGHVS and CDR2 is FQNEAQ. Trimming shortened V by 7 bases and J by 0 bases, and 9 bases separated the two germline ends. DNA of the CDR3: TGTGCCAGCAAAGAGGACTTGAACACTGAAGCTTTCTTT. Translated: CASKEDLNTEAFF.

The CDR3 nucleotides read TGTGCCAGCAGGGATGGGGAGACGCTCGGGAAGAACACTGAAGCTTTCTTT. It codes for CASRDGETLGKNTEAFF. The chain employs TRBV2 and TRBJ1-1, with D unclear. The V end lost 6 bases, the J end lost 1 base, and 21 bases lay between the germline ends. Germline CDR1 is SNHLY and CDR2 is FYNNEI. The CDR3 totals 17 residues.

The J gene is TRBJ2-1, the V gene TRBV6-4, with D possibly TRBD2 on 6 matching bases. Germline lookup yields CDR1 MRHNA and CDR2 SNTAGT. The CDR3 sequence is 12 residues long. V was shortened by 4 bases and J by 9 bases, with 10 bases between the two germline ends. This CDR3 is CASSVTGGEQFF. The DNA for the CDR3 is TGTGCCAGCAGTGTAACCGGGGGTGAGCAGTTCTTC.

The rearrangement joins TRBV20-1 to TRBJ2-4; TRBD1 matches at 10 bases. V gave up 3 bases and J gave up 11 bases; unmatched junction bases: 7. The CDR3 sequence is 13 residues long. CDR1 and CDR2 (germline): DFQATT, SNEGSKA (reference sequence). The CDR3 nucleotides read TGCAGTGCTAGTAGGACAGGGGGGGCGGTTCAGTACTTC. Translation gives CSASRTGGAVQYF.

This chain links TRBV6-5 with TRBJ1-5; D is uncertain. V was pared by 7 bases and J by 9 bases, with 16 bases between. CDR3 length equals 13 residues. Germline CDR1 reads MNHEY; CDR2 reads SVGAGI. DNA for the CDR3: TGTGCCAGCACGAAGGTGAGCGTGTCGCCCCAGCATTTT. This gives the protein CASTKVSVSPQHF.

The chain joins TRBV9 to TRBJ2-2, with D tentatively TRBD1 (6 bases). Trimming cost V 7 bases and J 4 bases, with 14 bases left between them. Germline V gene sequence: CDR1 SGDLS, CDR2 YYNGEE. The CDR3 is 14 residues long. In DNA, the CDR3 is TGTGCCAGCGGTCGGGGACACCTCACCGGGGAGCTGTTTTTT. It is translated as CASGRGHLTGELFF.

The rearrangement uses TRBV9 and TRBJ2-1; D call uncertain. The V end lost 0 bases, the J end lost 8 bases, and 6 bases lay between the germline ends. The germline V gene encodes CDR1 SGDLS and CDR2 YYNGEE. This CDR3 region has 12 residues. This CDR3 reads CASSVVKHEQFF. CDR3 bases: TGTGCCAGCAGCGTAGTGAAGCATGAGCAGTTCTTC.

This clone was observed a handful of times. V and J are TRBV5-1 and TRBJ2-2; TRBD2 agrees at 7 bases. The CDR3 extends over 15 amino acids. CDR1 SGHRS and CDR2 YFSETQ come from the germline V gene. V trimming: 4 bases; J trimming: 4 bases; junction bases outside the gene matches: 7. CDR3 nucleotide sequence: TGCGCCAGCAGCCTGGGGCCGGGGGGCACCGGGGAGCTGTTTTTT. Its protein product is CASSLGPGGTGELFF.

In nucleotides, the CDR3 is TGTGCTAGTGGTTTGGAGCTTCAGGGAACACCCAATCAGCCCCAGCATTTT. Its translation is CASGLELQGTPNQPQHF. This rearrangement joins TRBV12-5 to TRBJ1-5; possible D gene TRBD1, 5 bases. V lost 1 base and J 3 bases, leaving 16 bases between the germline ends. The germline gives CDR1 LGHNT, CDR2 FRNRAP. This CDR3 has 17 amino acids.

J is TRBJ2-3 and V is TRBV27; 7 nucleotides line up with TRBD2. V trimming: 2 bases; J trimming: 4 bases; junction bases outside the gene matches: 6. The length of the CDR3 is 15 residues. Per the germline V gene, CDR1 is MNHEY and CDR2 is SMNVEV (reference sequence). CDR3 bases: TGTGCCAGCAGTTTAGGGGGGGTGGGTGCAGATACGCAGTATTTT. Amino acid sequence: CASSLGGVGADTQYF.

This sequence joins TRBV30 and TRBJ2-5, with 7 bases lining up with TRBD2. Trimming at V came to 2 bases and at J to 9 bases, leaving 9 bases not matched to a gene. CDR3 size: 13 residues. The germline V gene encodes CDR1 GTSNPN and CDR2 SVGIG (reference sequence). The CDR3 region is CAWSSVRAGAQYF. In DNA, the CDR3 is TGTGCCTGGAGTAGCGTACGGGCGGGGGCCCAGTACTTC.

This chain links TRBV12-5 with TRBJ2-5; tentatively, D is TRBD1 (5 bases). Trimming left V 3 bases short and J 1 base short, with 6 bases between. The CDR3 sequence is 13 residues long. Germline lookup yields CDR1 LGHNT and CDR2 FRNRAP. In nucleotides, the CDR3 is TGTGCTAGTGGTTTAGGGGTCCAAGAGACCCAGTACTTC. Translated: CASGLGVQETQYF.

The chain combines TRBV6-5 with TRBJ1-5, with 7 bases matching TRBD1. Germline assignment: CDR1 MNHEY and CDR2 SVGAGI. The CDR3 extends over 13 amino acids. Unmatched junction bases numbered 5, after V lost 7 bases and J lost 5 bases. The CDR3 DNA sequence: TGTGCCAGCATCTTACAGGGGCATCAGCCCCAGCATTTT. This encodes CASILQGHQPQHF.